There are a few counts of the clone carrying this TCR beta chain. The antigen is unknown. The CDR3 is 12 residues long. Germline V gene sequence: CDR1 MNHNY, CDR2 SVGAGI (reference sequence). V shed 7 bases and J shed 1 base, with 7 bases lying between them. This sample stems from a study of identical twins. cDNA molecules carried unique molecular identifiers, and template switching added a universal primer site. In TCRdb, the 5' RACE reads were re-called with MiXCR into one record per CDR3 protein. The data hold around 470,000 distinct CDR3 sequences, with over 12% observed a single time. Notes on the study in general: Models came in too low on out-of-frame TCR alpha sharing in monozygotic twins. Beta out-of-frame twin sharing showed a weaker excess. Instead of following the same donors, the conclusions were based on cross-sectional statistical analysis.

The sample was also reused in another study, on yellow fever vaccine responses in identical twins.

The sequence was collected from a young woman in good health. Specimen: CD4+ T cells sorted from blood. The chain joins TRBV6-6 to TRBJ1-1; no definite D call. Written as DNA, the CDR3 is TGTGCCAGCAAGAACAGGAACACTGAAGCTTTCTTT. Translation gives CASKNRNTEAFF.